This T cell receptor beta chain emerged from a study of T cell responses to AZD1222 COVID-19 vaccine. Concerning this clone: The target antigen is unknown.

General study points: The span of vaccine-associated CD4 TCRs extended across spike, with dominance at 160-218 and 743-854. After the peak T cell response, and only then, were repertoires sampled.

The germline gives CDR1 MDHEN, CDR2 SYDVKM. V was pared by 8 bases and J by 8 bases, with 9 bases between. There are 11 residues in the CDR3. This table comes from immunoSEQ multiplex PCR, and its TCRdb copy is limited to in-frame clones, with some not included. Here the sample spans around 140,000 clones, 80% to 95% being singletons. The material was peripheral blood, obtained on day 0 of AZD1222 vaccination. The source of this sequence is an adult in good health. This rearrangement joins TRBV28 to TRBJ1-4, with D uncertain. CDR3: CASGRKEKLFF. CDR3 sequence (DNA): TGTGCCAGCGGGAGGAAGGAAAAACTGTTTTTT.